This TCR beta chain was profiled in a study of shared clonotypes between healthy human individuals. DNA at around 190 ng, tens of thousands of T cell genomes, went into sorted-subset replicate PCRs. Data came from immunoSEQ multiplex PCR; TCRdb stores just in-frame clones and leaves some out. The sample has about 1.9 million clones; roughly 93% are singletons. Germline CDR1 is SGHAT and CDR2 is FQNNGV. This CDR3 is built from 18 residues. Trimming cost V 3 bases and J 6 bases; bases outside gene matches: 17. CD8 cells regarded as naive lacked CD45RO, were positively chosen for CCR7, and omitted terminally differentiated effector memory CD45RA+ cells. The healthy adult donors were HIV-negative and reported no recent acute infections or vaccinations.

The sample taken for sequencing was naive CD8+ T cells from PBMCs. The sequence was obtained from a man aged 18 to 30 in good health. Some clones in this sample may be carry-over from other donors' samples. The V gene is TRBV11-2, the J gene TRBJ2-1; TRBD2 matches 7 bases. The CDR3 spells CASSFYRATSPAGNEQFF. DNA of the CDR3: TGTGCCAGCAGCTTTTACCGCGCGACTAGCCCCGCGGGCAATGAGCAGTTCTTC. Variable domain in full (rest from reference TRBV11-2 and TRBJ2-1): EAGVAQSPRYKIIEKRQSVAFWCNPISGHATLYWYQQILGQGPKLLIQFQNNGVVDDSQLPKDRFSAERLKGVDSTLKIQPAKLEDSAVYLCASSFYRATSPAGNEQFFGPGTRLTVL.